This entry lists 26 T cell receptor beta chains sequenced from one sample in a study of cytomegalovirus exposure and HLA in healthy donors. This PCR relied on a set of 60 Vbeta primers and 13 Jbeta primers. Measured with immunoSEQ multiplex PCR; TCRdb has only the in-frame clones, and not every one. Of about 130,000 clones listed, 60% to 80% are singletons. The sequencing sample was made of PBMCs. Source of these receptors: a man in his fifties in good health and CMV-seropositive.

V usage is TRBV5-1 and J usage is TRBJ1-2; possibly TRBD1 for D (5 bases). Trimming stripped 5 bases from V and 2 bases from J, with 10 bases between. In germline, CDR1 is SGHRS, CDR2 YFSETQ. CDR3 length equals 13 residues. Written as DNA, the CDR3 is TGCGCCAGCAGTTCCGACAGCAACTATGGCTACACCTTC. Protein sequence: CASSSDSNYGYTF.

The chain uses TRBV5-4 and TRBJ2-7; 8 bases align to TRBD1. This CDR3 is built from 14 residues. The germline CDR1 and CDR2 sequences are SGHNT and YYREEE (reference sequence). J gave up 2 bases and V 4 bases, and 5 bases lay outside the gene matches. CDR3 amino acids: CASSVWTGTYEQYF. The DNA of the CDR3 is TGTGCCAGCAGCGTTTGGACAGGGACCTACGAGCAGTACTTC.

The V gene is TRBV7-2, the J gene TRBJ2-7, with D hard to call. This CDR3 is 14 amino acids long. The V gene lost 0 bases and the J gene lost 0 bases, with 6 bases spanning the gap. Looked up from germline, CDR1 is SGHTA and CDR2 is FQGNSA. CDR3 sequence reads: CASSLARSSYEQYF. The DNA for the CDR3 is TGTGCCAGCAGCTTAGCGAGGAGCTCCTACGAGCAGTACTTC.

The chain is built from TRBV27 and TRBJ2-5; tentative D call: TRBD1 (8 bases). The J call may be in error: the DNA end matches TRBJ2-7 better. CDR1 and CDR2 (germline): MNHEY, SMNVEV (reference sequence). The CDR3 has 15 amino acids. CDR3 nucleotides: TGTGCCTCCTTGGCGGCAGGGGGCGGGAGCTACGAGCAGTACTTC. Its translation is CASLAAGGGSYEQYF.

The chain employs TRBV6-5 and TRBJ1-3, with 7 bases fitting TRBD1. This CDR3 spans 13 amino acids. V shed 7 bases, J shed 3 bases, and the junction held 3 bases outside the gene matches. The germline V gene encodes CDR1 MNHEY and CDR2 SVGAGI. The chain's CDR3 is CASNRDSGNTIYF. CDR3 in DNA: TGTGCCAGCAACAGGGACAGTGGAAACACCATATATTTT.

This clone was observed a handful of times. The V call is TRBV2, the J call TRBJ2-5, with 10 bases matching TRBD2. V shed 4 bases and J 5 bases; nucleotides not matched to a gene: 7. This CDR3 comprises 15 residues. Germline-derived CDR1 and CDR2 are SNHLY and FYNNEI. CDR3 sequence (DNA): TGTGCCAGCAGTGCTTTCGGGACTAGCGTGGAGACCCAGTACTTC. This gives the protein CASSAFGTSVETQYF.

The chain couples TRBV7-9 to TRBJ2-4; D is perhaps TRBD2 (5 bases). V lost 1 base, J lost 1 base, and 5 bases lay in between. This CDR3 has 14 residues. Germline assignment: CDR1 SEHNR and CDR2 FQNEAQ (reference sequence). CDR3 DNA sequence: TGTGCCAGCAGCTTAGGCGGGGCCAAAAACATTCAGTACTTC. Protein sequence: CASSLGGAKNIQYF.

The chain joins TRBV27 to TRBJ1-1; possible D gene TRBD1, 5 bases. Germline V gene sequence: CDR1 MNHEY, CDR2 SMNVEV (reference sequence). This CDR3 region has 14 residues. The V gene lost 2 bases and the J gene lost 1 base, with 8 bases spanning the gap. The CDR3 loop reads CASSLGGRNTEAFF. Here the CDR3 DNA reads TGTGCCAGCAGTTTAGGGGGGAGGAACACTGAAGCTTTCTTT.

J is TRBJ2-5 and V is TRBV15; 7 bases map to TRBD2. The J call may be faulty, since TRBJ2-7 better matches the DNA end. The CDR3 contains 15 residues. CDR1 and CDR2 (germline): LNHNV, YYDKDF (reference sequence). The CDR3 DNA sequence: TGTGCCACCAGCAGAGAGGCTAGCGGCCCCTACGAGCAGTACTTC. Protein product: CATSREASGPYEQYF.

This chain links TRBV5-1 with TRBJ1-2; 7 positions match TRBD1. Germline loops: CDR1 SGHRS, CDR2 YFSETQ. Trimming took 5 bases from V and 3 from J; bases not matched to a gene: 10. This CDR3 is 15 amino acids long. The CDR3 protein is CASRPQGGADYGYTF. In DNA form, the CDR3 reads TGCGCCAGCAGGCCGCAAGGGGGCGCCGACTATGGCTACACCTTC.

This clone occurred once. The rearrangement links TRBV7-6 to TRBJ2-2; no definite D call. Per germline, CDR1 SGHVS and CDR2 FNYEAQ. The CDR3 has 14 amino acids. The ends were cut back, 5 bases at V and 4 bases at J, with 11 bases in the middle. The CDR3 nucleotides read TGTGCCAGCAGCCCACGATACGGCACCGGGGAGCTGTTTTTT. Translating gives CASSPRYGTGELFF. Looking up the rest from reference TRBV7-6 and TRBJ2-2 gives the full variable domain: GAGVSQSPRYKVTKRGQDVALRCDPISGHVSLYWYRQALGQGPEFLTYFNYEAQQDKSGLPNDRFSAERPEGSISTLTIQRTEQRDSAMYRCASSPRYGTGELFFGEGSRLTVL.

CDR3 amino acids: CATSRGRDEQYF. CDR3 in DNA: TGTGCCACCAGCAGAGGCCGGGACGAGCAGTACTTC. The V and J genes are TRBV15 and TRBJ2-7; no firm D call. This CDR3 comprises 12 residues. Trimming took off 1 base at V and 5 bases at J, with 6 bases between the two ends. Germline assignment: CDR1 LNHNV and CDR2 YYDKDF (reference sequence).

The rearrangement uses TRBV6-6 and TRBJ1-4; 7 nucleotides match TRBD1. The CDR3 loop spans 15 amino acids. Per germline, CDR1 MNHNY and CDR2 SVGAGI (reference sequence). The J segment lost 6 bases and the V segment lost 0 bases, leaving 4 bases of the junction unmatched. CDR3 sequence (DNA): TGTGCCAGCAGTTACTCGACAGGGACGGATGAAAAACTGTTTTTT. It codes for CASSYSTGTDEKLFF.

V and J are TRBV27 and TRBJ1-2; 8 bases match TRBD1. The CDR3 has 13 residues. V trimming: 6 bases; J trimming: 7 bases; junction bases outside the gene matches: 7. The germline CDR1 and CDR2 sequences are MNHEY and SMNVEV (reference sequence). CDR3 DNA: TGTGCCAGCAGGACAGGGGAAGGAAGTGGCTACACCTTC. Amino acid sequence: CASRTGEGSGYTF.

The rearrangement uses TRBV5-5 and TRBJ2-5, with 10 nucleotides matching TRBD1. CDR1 is SGHKS and CDR2 is YYEKEE in the germline V gene (reference sequence). V was pared by 4 bases and J by 4 bases, with 7 bases of the junction left unmatched. The CDR3 spans 15 residues. CDR3 sequence (DNA): TGTGCCAGCAGCACCGTGACAGGGGGCGCAGAGACCCAGTACTTC. It specifies CASSTVTGGAETQYF.

The chain is built from TRBV7-9 and TRBJ2-3; D call uncertain. V was trimmed by 1 base and J by 0 bases, leaving 11 bases between them. The CDR3 contains 16 residues. CDR1 and CDR2 (germline): SEHNR, FQNEAQ (reference sequence). The CDR3 sequence is CASSLVPGASTDTQYF. The CDR3 region has the DNA TGTGCCAGCAGCTTAGTCCCAGGTGCTAGCACAGATACGCAGTATTTT.

This CDR3 is CASSPQVQVYGYTF. The DNA for the CDR3 is TGTGCCAGCTCACCACAGGTACAGGTCTATGGCTACACCTTC. This chain uses TRBV18 with TRBJ1-2, with D perhaps TRBD1 (5 bases). CDR1 is KGHSH, CDR2 LQKENI, per germline. The CDR3 covers 14 residues. V was trimmed by 1 base and J by 4 bases, leaving 10 bases between them.

Points on this clone: One junction end disagrees with the germline gene, perhaps due to a read error. J is TRBJ2-5 and V is TRBV7-9; D might be TRBD1 (5 bases). This CDR3 is built from 14 residues. Germline values: CDR1 SEHNR, CDR2 FQNEAQ (reference sequence). This chain's CDR3 is CSSSLTTGEETQYF. The CDR3 nucleotides are TGTTCCAGCAGCTTAACCACAGGAGAAGAGACCCAGTACTTC.

This clone was recorded at least ten times. The chain is built from TRBV6-6 and TRBJ1-5, with 7 positions matching TRBD1. The J segment lost 6 bases and the V segment lost 5 bases, leaving 4 bases of the junction unmatched. The CDR3 is made up of 13 amino acids. Germline V gives CDR1 MNHNY, CDR2 SVGAGI (reference sequence). CDR3 DNA: TGTGCCAGCAGTACAGGGGAGTCTCAGCCCCAGCATTTT. As protein: CASSTGESQPQHF.

This clone was counted a few times. The rearrangement uses TRBV6-1 and TRBJ2-7, with 10 bases fitting TRBD2. The CDR3 covers 14 residues. Germline V lookup: CDR1 MNHNS, CDR2 SASEGT. V lost 5 bases and J lost 5; bases outside the gene matches: 6. CDR3 in amino acids: CASSSAGTSDEQYF. The DNA of the CDR3 is TGTGCCAGCAGTTCCGCCGGGACTAGCGACGAGCAGTACTTC.

This chain uses TRBV19 with TRBJ2-3; D is uncertain. V was clipped by 6 bases and J by 0 bases, with 10 bases between them. The CDR3 covers 14 residues. Germline V gene data show CDR1 as LNHDA and CDR2 as SQIVND (reference sequence). CDR3 nucleotides: TGTGCCAGTAGGACTGCTTCTAGCACAGATACGCAGTATTTT. Its translation: CASRTASSTDTQYF.

The chain recombines TRBV7-9 with TRBJ2-5; D unclear. Germline CDR1 reads SEHNR; CDR2 reads FQNEAQ (reference sequence). V lost 1 base and J 5 bases, leaving 11 bases between the germline ends. The CDR3 loop spans 14 amino acids. CDR3 amino acids: CASSLGGSAETQYF. The CDR3 nucleotides are TGTGCCAGCAGCTTAGGAGGATCCGCCGAGACCCAGTACTTC.

This CDR3 is CASSLARVGTGELFF. The CDR3 DNA reads TGTGCCAGCAGCTTGGCGAGGGTAGGCACCGGGGAGCTGTTTTTT. The chain recombines TRBV5-4 with TRBJ2-2; possible D gene TRBD2, 5 bases. Per germline, CDR1 SGHNT and CDR2 YYREEE (reference sequence). Trimming took off 0 bases at V and 4 bases at J, with 10 bases between the two ends. This CDR3 is 15 amino acids long. Using reference TRBV5-4 and TRBJ2-2 for the parts outside the CDR3, the full variable domain is ETGVTQSPTHLIKTRGQQVTLRCSSQSGHNTVSWYQQALGQGPQFIFQYYREEENGRGNFPPRFSGLQFPNYSSELNVNALELDDSALYLCASSLARVGTGELFFGEGSRLTVL.

This chain connects TRBV6-1 to TRBJ1-1; TRBD1 aligns across 8 bases. J lost 0 bases, V lost 9 bases, and 6 bases had no gene match. The CDR3 runs 14 residues. The V gene's germline CDR1 is MNHNS and CDR2 SASEGT. Written as DNA, the CDR3 is TGTGCCAGTAGGACAGGGATCGTGAACACTGAAGCTTTCTTT. Its protein product is CASRTGIVNTEAFF.

The CDR3: CASSMTGTYTYEQYF. The CDR3 bases are TGTGCCAGCAGCATGACCGGGACTTATACCTACGAGCAGTACTTC. V usage is TRBV7-9 and J usage is TRBJ2-7; D may be TRBD2 (6 bases). V was shortened by 5 bases and J by 2 bases, with 16 bases between the two germline ends. The V gene's germline CDR1 is SEHNR and CDR2 FQNEAQ (reference sequence). This CDR3 has 15 residues.

This chain joins TRBV6-6 and TRBJ2-1, with D uncertain. From germline, CDR1 is MNHNY and CDR2 SVGAGI (reference sequence). Deletions cut 4 bases from V and 4 bases from J, with 11 bases between. The CDR3 is made up of 14 amino acids. CDR3 sequence (DNA): TGTGCCAGCAGTTGGGTAGACGGGTACAATGAGCAGTTCTTC. It is translated as CASSWVDGYNEQFF.